The entry below describes one T cell receptor beta chain. The data were obtained in a study of blood T cell repertoires in COVID-19. V lost 0 bases to trimming and J lost 8 bases, with 11 bases between them. CDR1 is SGHNT, CDR2 YYREEE, per germline (reference sequence). This CDR3 region has 13 residues. Study processing details: Reference gene primer amplification in the assay estimated nucleated cell counts. Only in-frame clones appear in the TCRdb table, and some are missing; sequencing was by immunoSEQ multiplex PCR. The DNA was the basis for D and trimming; V, J and clone size are from that table. Of about 260,000 clones in the sample, around nine tenths were seen once. The Seattle patients joined while their infection was active and were tracked longitudinally afterward.

This rearrangement joins TRBV5-4 to TRBJ1-2; D not certain. Material: peripheral blood. This receptor was obtained from a woman aged 55-75 years with COVID-19, enrolled during active disease. The CDR3 sequence: CASSLAGVGGYTF. CDR3 DNA sequence: TGTGCCAGCAGCTTGGCCGGGGTGGGCGGCTACACCTTC.